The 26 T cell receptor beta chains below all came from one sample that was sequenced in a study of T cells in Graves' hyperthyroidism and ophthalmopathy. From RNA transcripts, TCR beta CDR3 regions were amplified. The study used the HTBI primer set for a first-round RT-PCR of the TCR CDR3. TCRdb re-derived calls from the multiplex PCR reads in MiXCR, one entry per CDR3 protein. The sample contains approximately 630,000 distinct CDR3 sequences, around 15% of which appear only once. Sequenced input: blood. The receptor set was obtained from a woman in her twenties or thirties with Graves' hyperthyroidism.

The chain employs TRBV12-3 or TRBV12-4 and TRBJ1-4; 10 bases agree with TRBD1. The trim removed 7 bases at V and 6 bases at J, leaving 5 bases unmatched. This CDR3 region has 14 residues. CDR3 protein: CASMGGTGDEKLFF. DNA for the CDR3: TGTGCCAGCATGGGGGGGACAGGGGATGAAAAACTGTTTTTT.

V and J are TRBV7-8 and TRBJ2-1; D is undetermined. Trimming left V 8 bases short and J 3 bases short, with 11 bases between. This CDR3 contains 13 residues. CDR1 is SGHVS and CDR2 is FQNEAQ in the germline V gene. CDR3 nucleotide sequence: TGTGCCAGCCTTACGACGGGCTACAATGAGCAGTTCTTC. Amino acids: CASLTTGYNEQFF.

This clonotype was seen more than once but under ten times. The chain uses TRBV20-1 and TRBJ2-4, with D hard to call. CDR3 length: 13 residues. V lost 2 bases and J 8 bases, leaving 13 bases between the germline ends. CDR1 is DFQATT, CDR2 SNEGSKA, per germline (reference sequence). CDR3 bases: TGCAGTGCTAGAACGGACCTCGGTTACATTCAGTACTTC. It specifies CSARTDLGYIQYF.

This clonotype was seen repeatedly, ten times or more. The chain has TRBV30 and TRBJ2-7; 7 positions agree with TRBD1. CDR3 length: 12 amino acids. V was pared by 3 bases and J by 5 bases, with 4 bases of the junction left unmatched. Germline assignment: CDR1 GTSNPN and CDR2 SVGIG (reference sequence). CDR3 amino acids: CAWRTGIHEQYF. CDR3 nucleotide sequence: TGTGCCTGGAGGACAGGGATTCACGAGCAGTACTTC.

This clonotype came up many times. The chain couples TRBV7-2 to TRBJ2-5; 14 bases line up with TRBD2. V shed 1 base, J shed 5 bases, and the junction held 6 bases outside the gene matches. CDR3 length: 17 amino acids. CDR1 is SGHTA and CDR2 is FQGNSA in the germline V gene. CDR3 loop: CASSLVLTSGRVETQYF. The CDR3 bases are TGTGCCAGCAGCTTAGTGTTGACTAGCGGGAGGGTGGAGACCCAGTACTTC. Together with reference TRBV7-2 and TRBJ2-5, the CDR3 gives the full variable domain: GAGVSQSPSNKVTEKGKDVELRCDPISGHTALYWYRQSLGQGLEFLIYFQGNSAPDKSGLPSDRFSAERTGGSVSTLTIQRTQQEDSAVYLCASSLVLTSGRVETQYFGPGTRLLVL.

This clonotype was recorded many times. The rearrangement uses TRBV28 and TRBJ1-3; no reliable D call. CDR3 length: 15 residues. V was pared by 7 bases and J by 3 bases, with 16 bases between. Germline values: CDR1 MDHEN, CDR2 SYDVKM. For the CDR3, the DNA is TGTGCCAGCATATCCCTCGGGAGCGGTGGAAACACCATATATTTT. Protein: CASISLGSGGNTIYF. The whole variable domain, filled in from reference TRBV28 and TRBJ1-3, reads DVKVTQSSRYLVKRTGEKVFLECVQDMDHENMFWYRQDPGLGLRLIYFSYDVKMKEKGDIPEGYSVSREKKERFSLILESASTNQTSMYLCASISLGSGGNTIYFGEGSWLTVV.

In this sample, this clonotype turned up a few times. CDR3: CSARQGTTYQPQHF. CDR3 bases: TGCAGTGCTAGACAAGGGACAACCTATCAGCCCCAGCATTTT. The rearrangement links TRBV20-1 to TRBJ1-5; possible D gene TRBD1, 6 bases. CDR1 and CDR2 (germline): DFQATT, SNEGSKA (reference sequence). This CDR3 spans 14 amino acids. The V gene lost 2 bases and the J gene lost 5 bases, with 13 bases spanning the gap.

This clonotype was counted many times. The CDR3, as DNA: TGTGCCAGCACTCCTCCGCGACTAGCGGGAGATGAGCAGTACTTC. Translation: CASTPPRLAGDEQYF. This chain joins TRBV28 and TRBJ2-7; 12 nucleotides line up with TRBD2. V lost 7 bases to trimming and J lost 7 bases; unmatched junction nucleotides: 11. This CDR3 contains 15 residues. Looked up from germline, CDR1 is MDHEN and CDR2 is SYDVKM.

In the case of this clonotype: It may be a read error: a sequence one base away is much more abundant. The DNA of the CDR3 is TGTGCCTGGAGTGGGCACCGAAGGGCGAACATTGAAGCTTTCTTT. As protein: CAWSGHRRANIEAFF. V is TRBV30 and J is TRBJ1-1, with D unresolved. The germline V gene has CDR1 GTSNPN and CDR2 SVGIG (reference sequence). CDR3 size: 15 residues.

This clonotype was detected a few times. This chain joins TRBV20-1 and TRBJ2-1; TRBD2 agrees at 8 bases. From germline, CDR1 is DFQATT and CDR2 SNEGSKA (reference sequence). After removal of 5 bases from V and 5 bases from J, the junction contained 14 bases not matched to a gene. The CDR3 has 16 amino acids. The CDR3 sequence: CSARRITSGLDNEQFF. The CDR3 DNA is TGCAGTGCTCGCCGGATAACTAGCGGACTAGACAATGAGCAGTTCTTC.

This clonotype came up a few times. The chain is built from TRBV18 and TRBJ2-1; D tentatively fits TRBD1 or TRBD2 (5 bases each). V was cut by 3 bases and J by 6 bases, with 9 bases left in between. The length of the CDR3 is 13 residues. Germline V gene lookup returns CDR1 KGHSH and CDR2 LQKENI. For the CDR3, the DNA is TGTGCCAGCTCACCGGGGGTTAGCAATGAGCAGTTCTTC. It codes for CASSPGVSNEQFF. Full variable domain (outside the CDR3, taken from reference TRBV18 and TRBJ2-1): NAGVMQNPRHLVRRRGQEARLRCSPMKGHSHVYWYRQLPEEGLKFMVYLQKENIIDESGMPKERFSAEFPKEGPSILRIQQVVRGDSAAYFCASSPGVSNEQFFGPGTRLTVL.

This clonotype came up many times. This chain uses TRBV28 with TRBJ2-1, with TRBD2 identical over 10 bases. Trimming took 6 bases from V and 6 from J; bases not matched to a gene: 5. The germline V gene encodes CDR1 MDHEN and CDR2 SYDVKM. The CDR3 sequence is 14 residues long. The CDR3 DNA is TGTGCCAGCAGGCTAGCGGGAGAATTCAATGAGCAGTTCTTC. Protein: CASRLAGEFNEQFF.

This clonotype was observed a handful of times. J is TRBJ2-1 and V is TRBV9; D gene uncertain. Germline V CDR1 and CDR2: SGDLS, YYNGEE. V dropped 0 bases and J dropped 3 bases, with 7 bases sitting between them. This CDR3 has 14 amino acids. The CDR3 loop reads CASSVEPDYNEQFF. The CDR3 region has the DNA TGTGCCAGCAGCGTAGAGCCAGACTACAATGAGCAGTTCTTC.

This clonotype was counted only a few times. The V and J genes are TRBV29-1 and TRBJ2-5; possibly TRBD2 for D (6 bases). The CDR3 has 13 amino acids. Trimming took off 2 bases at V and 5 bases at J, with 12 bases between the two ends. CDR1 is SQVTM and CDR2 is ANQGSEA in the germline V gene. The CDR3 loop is CSVEKGRRETQYF. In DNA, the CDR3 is TGCAGCGTTGAAAAGGGGAGGAGGGAGACCCAGTACTTC.

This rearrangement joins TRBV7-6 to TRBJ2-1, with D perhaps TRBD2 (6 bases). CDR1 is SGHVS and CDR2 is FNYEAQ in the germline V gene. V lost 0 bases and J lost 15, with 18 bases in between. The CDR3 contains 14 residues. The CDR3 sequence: CASSLAVSGLHWFF. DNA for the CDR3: TGTGCCAGCAGCTTAGCAGTCTCGGGACTCCACTGGTTCTTC.

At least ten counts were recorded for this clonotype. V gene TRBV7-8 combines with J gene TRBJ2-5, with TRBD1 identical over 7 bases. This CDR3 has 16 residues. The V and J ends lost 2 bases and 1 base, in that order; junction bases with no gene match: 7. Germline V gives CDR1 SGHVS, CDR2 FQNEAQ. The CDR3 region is CASSLLGTAPQETQYF. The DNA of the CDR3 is TGTGCCAGCAGCTTACTCGGGACAGCCCCCCAAGAGACCCAGTACTTC.

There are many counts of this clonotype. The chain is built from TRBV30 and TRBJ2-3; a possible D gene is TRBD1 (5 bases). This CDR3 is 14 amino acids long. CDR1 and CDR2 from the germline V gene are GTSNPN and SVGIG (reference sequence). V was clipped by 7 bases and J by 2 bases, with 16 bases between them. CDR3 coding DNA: TGTGCCTTACGAGGCAGACAGCACACAGATACGCAGTATTTT. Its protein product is CALRGRQHTDTQYF.

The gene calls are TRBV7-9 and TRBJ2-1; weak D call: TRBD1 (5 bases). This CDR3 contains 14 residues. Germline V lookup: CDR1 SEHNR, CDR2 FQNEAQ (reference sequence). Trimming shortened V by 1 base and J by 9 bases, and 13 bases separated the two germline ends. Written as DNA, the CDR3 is TGTGCCAGCAGCTTAGAGCTGGGCAGGGTTGAGCAGTTCTTC. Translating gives CASSLELGRVEQFF.

CDR3 sequence: CASSVDPDYVYGYTF. In DNA form, the CDR3 reads TGTGCCAGCAGCGTAGATCCGGATTACGTCTATGGCTACACCTTC. The chain couples TRBV9 to TRBJ1-2, with D hard to call. V dropped 0 bases and J dropped 4 bases, with 13 bases sitting between them. The CDR3 is 15 residues long. Germline V gives CDR1 SGDLS, CDR2 YYNGEE. The variable domain in full, completed from reference TRBV9 and TRBJ1-2, reads DSGVTQTPKHLITATGQRVTLRCSPRSGDLSVYWYQQSLDQGLQFLIQYYNGEERAKGNILERFSAQQFPDLHSELNLSSLELGDSALYFCASSVDPDYVYGYTFGSGTRLTVV.

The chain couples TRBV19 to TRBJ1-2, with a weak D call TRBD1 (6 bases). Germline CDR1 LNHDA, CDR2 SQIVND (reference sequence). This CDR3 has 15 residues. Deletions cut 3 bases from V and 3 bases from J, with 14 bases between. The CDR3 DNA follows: TGTGCCAGTAGTATTGATACCAGGGGAGACTATGGCTACACCTTC. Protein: CASSIDTRGDYGYTF.

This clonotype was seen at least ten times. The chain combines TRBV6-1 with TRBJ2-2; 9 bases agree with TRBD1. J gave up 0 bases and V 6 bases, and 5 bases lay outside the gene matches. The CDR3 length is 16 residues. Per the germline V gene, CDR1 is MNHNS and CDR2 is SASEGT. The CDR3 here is CASREGQGPNTGELFF. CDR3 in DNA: TGTGCCAGCAGGGAGGGACAGGGCCCGAACACCGGGGAGCTGTTTTTT.

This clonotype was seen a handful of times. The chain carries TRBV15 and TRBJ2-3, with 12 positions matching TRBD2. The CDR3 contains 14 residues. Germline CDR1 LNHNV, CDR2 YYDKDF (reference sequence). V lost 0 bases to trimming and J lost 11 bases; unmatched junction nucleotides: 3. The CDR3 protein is CATSRDSTSGRQYF. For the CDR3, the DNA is TGTGCCACCAGCAGAGATTCGACTAGCGGGAGGCAGTATTTT. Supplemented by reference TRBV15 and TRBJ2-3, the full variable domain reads DAMVIQNPRYQVTQFGKPVTLSCSQTLNHNVMYWYQQKSSQAPKLLFHYYDKDFNNEADTPDNFQSRRPNTSFCFLDIRSPGLGDTAMYLCATSRDSTSGRQYFGPGTRLTVL.

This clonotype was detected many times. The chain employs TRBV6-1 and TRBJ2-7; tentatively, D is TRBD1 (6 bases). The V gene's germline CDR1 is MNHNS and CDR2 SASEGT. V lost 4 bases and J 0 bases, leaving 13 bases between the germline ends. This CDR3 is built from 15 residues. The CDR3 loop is CASSGTGLSSYEQYF. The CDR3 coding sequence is TGTGCCAGCAGTGGCACAGGGCTAAGCTCCTACGAGCAGTACTTC.

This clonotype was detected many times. The CDR3: CSVEDRPGDGEQFF. The CDR3 DNA is TGCAGCGTTGAAGATCGCCCAGGGGATGGTGAGCAGTTCTTC. V and J are TRBV29-1 and TRBJ2-1, with a weak D call TRBD1 (6 bases). V was pared by 0 bases and J by 9 bases, with 15 bases between. The CDR3 covers 14 residues. Germline CDR1 SQVTM, CDR2 ANQGSEA.

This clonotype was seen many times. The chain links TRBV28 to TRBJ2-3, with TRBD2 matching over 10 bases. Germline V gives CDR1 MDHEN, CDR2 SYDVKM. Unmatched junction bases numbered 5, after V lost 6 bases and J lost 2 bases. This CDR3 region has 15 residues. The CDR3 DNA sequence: TGTGCCAGCAGCCCAGCGGGAGGGTACACAGATACGCAGTATTTT. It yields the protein CASSPAGGYTDTQYF.

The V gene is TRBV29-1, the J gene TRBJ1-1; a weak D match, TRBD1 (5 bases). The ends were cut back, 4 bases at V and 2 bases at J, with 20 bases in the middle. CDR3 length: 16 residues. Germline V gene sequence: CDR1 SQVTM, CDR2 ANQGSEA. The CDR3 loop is CSVGEGLYRLNTEAFF. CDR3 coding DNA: TGCAGCGTTGGGGAGGGGTTGTATCGTCTAAACACTGAAGCTTTCTTT.